A single sample gave rise to the 24 T cell receptor beta chains below, sequenced in a study of shared clonotypes between healthy human individuals. CD45RO-negative, CCR7-selected cells formed the naive CD8 fraction, which excluded terminally differentiated effector memory CD45RA+ cells. The method was immunoSEQ multiplex PCR; TCRdb's version includes in-frame clones alone and lacks a portion of them. The table records about 2 million clones, about 95% of them present only once. Input material: naive CD8+ T cells sorted from blood. These receptors came from a young man in good health.

With regard to this clone: One end of the junction fails to match germline, which may point to a read error. Other DNA sequences of this sample code for an identical CDR3. The genes are TRBV30 and TRBJ2-5, with TRBD1 identical over 8 bases. This CDR3 is built from 18 residues. The V gene's germline CDR1 is GTSNPN and CDR2 SVGIG (reference sequence). CDR3 in DNA: TGTGCCTGGAGACCTGAAAGCCCGGGGACAGGATCGAGAGAGGCCCAGTACTTC. It is translated as CAWRPESPGTGSREAQYF. Using reference TRBV30 and TRBJ2-5 for the parts outside the CDR3, the full variable domain is SQTIHQWPATLVQPVGSPLSLECTVEGTSNPNLYWYRQAAGRGLQLLFYSVGIGQISSEVPQNLSASRPQDRQFILSSKKLLLSDSGFYLCAWRPESPGTGSREAQYFGPGTRLLVL.

The CDR3 DNA is TGTGCCAGCAGCCACGGACCGGACGATGAGCAGTTCTTC. Its protein is CASSHGPDDEQFF. The genes are TRBV7-9 and TRBJ2-1; D remains unclear. Trimming shortened V by 5 bases and J by 8 bases, and 13 bases separated the two germline ends. The CDR3 runs 13 residues. The germline V gene encodes CDR1 SEHNR and CDR2 FQNEAQ (reference sequence).

CDR3 sequence reads: CASSPGLAGSSYNEQFF. DNA of the CDR3: TGTGCCAGTAGTCCAGGACTAGCGGGATCCTCCTACAATGAGCAGTTCTTC. The V call is TRBV19, the J call TRBJ2-1; the match to TRBD2 covers 12 bases. With V trimmed by 5 bases and J by 0 bases, 5 bases remained unmatched. This CDR3 is built from 17 residues. CDR1 and CDR2 (germline): LNHDA, SQIVND (reference sequence).

The rearrangement uses TRBV18 and TRBJ1-1; D unresolved. CDR1 and CDR2 from the germline V gene are KGHSH and LQKENI. The CDR3 sequence is 17 residues long. V gave up 0 bases and J gave up 2 bases, with 16 bases separating them. In nucleotides, the CDR3 is TGTGCCAGCTCACCACCGCATCTGTTTGGGGAAAACACTGAAGCTTTCTTT. This gives the protein CASSPPHLFGENTEAFF.

This rearrangement joins TRBV6-1 to TRBJ1-1; TRBD1 might be the D (6 bases). The CDR3 sequence is 12 residues long. Looked up from germline, CDR1 is MNHNS and CDR2 is SASEGT. V lost 4 bases and J lost 6, with 9 bases in between. CDR3 residues: CASSVGGAEAFF. The CDR3 DNA reads as TGTGCCAGCAGTGTAGGGGGGGCTGAAGCTTTCTTT.

In nucleotides, the CDR3 is TGTGCCAGCAGCTTAGATCGGACATATATCAATGAGCAGTTCTTC. Protein sequence: CASSLDRTYINEQFF. V is TRBV7-2 and J is TRBJ2-1, with a tentative D call TRBD1 (5 bases). The ends were cut back, 1 base at V and 6 bases at J, with 13 bases in the middle. CDR3 length: 15 amino acids. Germline CDR1 SGHTA, CDR2 FQGNSA.

The chain links TRBV19 to TRBJ2-1; weak D call: TRBD1 (6 bases). From germline, CDR1 is LNHDA and CDR2 SQIVND (reference sequence). This CDR3 comprises 15 residues. V was trimmed by 5 bases and J by 2 bases, leaving 13 bases between them. The CDR3 nucleotides read TGTGCCAGTAGTCTCGACAGGTCGACCTACAATGAGCAGTTCTTC. Translation: CASSLDRSTYNEQFF. The entire variable domain, with the rest obtained from reference TRBV19 and TRBJ2-1, is as follows: DGGITQSPKYLFRKEGQNVTLSCEQNLNHDAMYWYRQDPGQGLRLIYYSQIVNDFQKGDIAEGYSVSREKKESFPLTVTSAQKNPTAFYLCASSLDRSTYNEQFFGPGTRLTVL.

The V and J genes are TRBV5-1 and TRBJ2-7, with D tentatively TRBD1 (6 bases). V was cut by 1 base and J by 6 bases, with 8 bases left in between. The CDR3 is made up of 12 amino acids. Germline values: CDR1 SGHRS, CDR2 YFSETQ. The CDR3 loop reads CASSLNRAEQYF. DNA for the CDR3: TGCGCCAGCAGCTTGAACAGGGCCGAGCAGTACTTC. The entire variable domain, with the rest obtained from reference TRBV5-1 and TRBJ2-7, is as follows: KAGVTQTPRYLIKTRGQQVTLSCSPISGHRSVSWYQQTPGQGLQFLFEYFSETQRNKGNFPGRFSGRQFSNSRSEMNVSTLELGDSALYLCASSLNRAEQYFGPGTRLTVT.

V is TRBV6-1 and J is TRBJ1-5; D not resolved. V lost 3 bases to trimming and J lost 1 base, with 13 bases between them. This CDR3 is built from 16 residues. The germline gives CDR1 MNHNS, CDR2 SASEGT. The CDR3 loop reads CASSEWPRGSNQPQHF. CDR3 in DNA: TGTGCCAGCAGTGAGTGGCCCCGAGGGAGCAATCAGCCCCAGCATTTT.

The rearrangement joins TRBV5-1 to TRBJ2-7; 7 nucleotides line up with TRBD1. This CDR3 is 16 amino acids long. With 7 bases clipped from V and 5 bases from J, the junction kept 18 bases outside the gene matches. The germline V gene encodes CDR1 SGHRS and CDR2 YFSETQ. The CDR3 here is CASLEYPGQLPNEQYF. The DNA for the CDR3 is TGCGCCAGCTTAGAGTACCCGGGACAGTTGCCCAACGAGCAGTACTTC.

J is TRBJ2-7 and V is TRBV7-2; perhaps TRBD1 as D (5 bases). Germline CDR1 reads SGHTA; CDR2 reads FQGNSA. The CDR3 sequence is 13 residues long. The V end lost 4 bases, the J end lost 5 bases, and 12 bases lay between the germline ends. The CDR3 bases are TGTGCCAGCAGCTATCAGCCAGGGAACGAGCAGTACTTC. Protein product: CASSYQPGNEQYF.

Concerning this clone itself: The same CDR3 is also encoded by other DNA sequences in this sample. V and J are TRBV6-5 and TRBJ1-4; D gene unclear. V lost 0 bases to trimming and J lost 4 bases, with 3 bases between them. The V gene's germline CDR1 is MNHEY and CDR2 SVGAGI. The length of the CDR3 is 13 residues. The CDR3 loop reads CASSYSLNEKLFF. In DNA form, the CDR3 reads TGTGCCAGCAGTTACTCCCTTAATGAAAAACTGTTTTTT.

This chain uses TRBV27 with TRBJ2-7, with D hard to call. V was clipped by 3 bases and J by 6 bases, with 12 bases between them. The length of the CDR3 is 13 residues. Germline lookup yields CDR1 MNHEY and CDR2 SMNVEV (reference sequence). CDR3 coding DNA: TGTGCCAGCAGTTTTGTCGGATCAGGCGAGCAGTACTTC. Its protein is CASSFVGSGEQYF.

The chain combines TRBV5-6 with TRBJ2-7, with a weak D call TRBD2 (5 bases). In germline, CDR1 is SGHDT, CDR2 YYEEEE. This CDR3 is built from 13 residues. V lost 3 bases and J 5 bases, leaving 12 bases between the germline ends. Written as DNA, the CDR3 is TGTGCCAGCAGCTCCTTCAGCGGTCACGAGCAGTACTTC. It codes for CASSSFSGHEQYF.

V usage is TRBV6-5 and J usage is TRBJ2-7; 8 bases align to TRBD1. CDR1 is MNHEY and CDR2 is SVGAGI in the germline V gene. This CDR3 spans 14 amino acids. V shed 7 bases and J 6 bases; nucleotides not matched to a gene: 11. The CDR3 nucleotides read TGTGCCAGCACGCTCCTGGCAGGGGGCCCCGAGCAGTACTTC. It is translated as CASTLLAGGPEQYF.

The rearrangement links TRBV28 to TRBJ2-1, with TRBD2 identical over 12 bases. Losses at the gene ends were 6 bases for V and 7 bases for J; bases not matched to a gene: 7. Germline lookup yields CDR1 MDHEN and CDR2 SYDVKM. CDR3 length equals 15 residues. The CDR3 DNA is TGTGCCAGCAGCCTGACTAGCGGGGGAGGGAATGAGCAGTTCTTC. Translating gives CASSLTSGGGNEQFF.

As regards this clone: Other DNA variants within this sample encode the same CDR3. The chain has TRBV5-4 and TRBJ2-7, with D possibly TRBD2 on 6 matching bases. The CDR3 is made up of 14 amino acids. CDR1 is SGHNT, CDR2 YYREEE, per germline (reference sequence). V lost 2 bases to trimming and J lost 0 bases, with 9 bases between them. The CDR3 region has the DNA TGTGCCAGCAGCTTACGCGGGAACTCCTACGAGCAGTACTTC. Its protein product is CASSLRGNSYEQYF.

The chain recombines TRBV7-9 with TRBJ2-2, with D unclear. The CDR3 has 15 residues. Trimming stripped 2 bases from V and 6 bases from J, with 13 bases between. From germline, CDR1 is SEHNR and CDR2 FQNEAQ (reference sequence). The CDR3, as DNA: TGTGCCAGCAGCTTACACCCAGATCTAGCCGGGGAGCTGTTTTTT. Translation: CASSLHPDLAGELFF. Drawing the rest from reference TRBV7-9 and TRBJ2-2, the complete variable domain is DTGVSQNPRHKITKRGQNVTFRCDPISEHNRLYWYRQTLGQGPEFLTYFQNEAQLEKSRLLSDRFSAERPKGSFSTLEIQRTEQGDSAMYLCASSLHPDLAGELFFGEGSRLTVL.

The V call is TRBV9, the J call TRBJ2-2; 12 nucleotides line up with TRBD2. From germline, CDR1 is SGDLS and CDR2 YYNGEE. Trimming removed 3 bases from V and 0 bases from J; junction bases left unmatched: 0. This CDR3 spans 16 amino acids. The CDR3 nucleotides read TGTGCCAGCAGCGGGACTAGCGGGACGAACACCGGGGAGCTGTTTTTT. This gives the protein CASSGTSGTNTGELFF.

The chain uses TRBV11-3 and TRBJ2-7; no reliable D call. CDR1 SGHNT and CDR2 YENEEA come from the germline V gene. With 5 bases removed from V and 1 base from J, the gap between germline ends came to 9 bases. This CDR3 is 13 amino acids long. The CDR3 spells CASSPPGSYEQYF. The CDR3 region has the DNA TGTGCCAGCAGCCCCCCCGGTTCCTACGAGCAGTACTTC.

This chain links TRBV7-9 with TRBJ1-4, with D possibly being TRBD1 (5 bases). V lost 5 bases, J lost 4 bases, and 11 bases lay in between. CDR1 and CDR2 (germline): SEHNR, FQNEAQ (reference sequence). This CDR3 is 14 amino acids long. DNA for the CDR3: TGTGCCAGCAGCCCCCGGGGCGGTAATGAAAAACTGTTTTTT. This codes for CASSPRGGNEKLFF.

The rearrangement links TRBV13 to TRBJ2-1; 9 bases map to TRBD2. The trim removed 5 bases at V and 7 bases at J, leaving 9 bases unmatched. Germline CDR1 reads PRHDT; CDR2 reads FYEKMQ (reference sequence). CDR3 size: 15 residues. The CDR3 loop reads CASSLRGGGENEQFF. The CDR3 nucleotides are TGTGCCAGCAGCCTCCGAGGCGGGGGGGAAAATGAGCAGTTCTTC.

The chain recombines TRBV6-1 with TRBJ2-2; D is uncertain. The CDR3 contains 13 residues. Germline loops: CDR1 MNHNS, CDR2 SASEGT. The V end lost 7 bases, the J end lost 3 bases, and 9 bases lay between the germline ends. Here the CDR3 reads CASTVWYTGELFF. The CDR3 bases are TGTGCCAGCACCGTTTGGTACACCGGGGAGCTGTTTTTT.

The chain recombines TRBV4-2 with TRBJ2-7; the D call may be TRBD1 or TRBD2 (5 bases each). This CDR3 spans 12 amino acids. Looked up from germline, CDR1 is LGHNA and CDR2 is YNFKEQ. The germline V and J ends were trimmed by 5 bases and 6 bases, with 11 bases remaining between them. In DNA form, the CDR3 reads TGTGCCAGCAGCGAGGGACGGAGCGAGCAGTACTTC. Protein product: CASSEGRSEQYF.